This T cell receptor beta chain was obtained from a study of cytomegalovirus exposure and HLA in healthy donors. Study findings and constraints: An analysis that came later showed most CMV-associated TCR beta chains appearing HLA-restricted. It was reportedly the case that the classifier diagnosed cytomegalovirus status with high specificity and sensitivity.

This CDR3 is built from 15 residues. Germline V gives CDR1 SGHNT, CDR2 YYREEE (reference sequence). With V trimmed by 4 bases and J by 6 bases, 6 bases remained unmatched. On this clone itself: Its specificity is unknown.

The PCR contained 60 Vbeta and 13 Jbeta primers. Generated by immunoSEQ multiplex PCR, the TCRdb table keeps only in-frame clones and is missing some. This sample's table has 160,000 or so clones. The TCR originated in a man aged 30 to 39 in good health and CMV-seronegative. The chain links TRBV5-4 to TRBJ1-4; 10 nucleotides align to TRBD1. The sample taken for sequencing was PBMCs. CDR3 in DNA: TGTGCCAGCAGCACAAGACAGGGGGCGGATGAAAAACTGTTTTTT. Protein: CASSTRQGADEKLFF. The entire variable domain, with the rest obtained from reference TRBV5-4 and TRBJ1-4, is as follows: ETGVTQSPTHLIKTRGQQVTLRCSSQSGHNTVSWYQQALGQGPQFIFQYYREEENGRGNFPPRFSGLQFPNYSSELNVNALELDDSALYLCASSTRQGADEKLFFGSGTQLSVL.